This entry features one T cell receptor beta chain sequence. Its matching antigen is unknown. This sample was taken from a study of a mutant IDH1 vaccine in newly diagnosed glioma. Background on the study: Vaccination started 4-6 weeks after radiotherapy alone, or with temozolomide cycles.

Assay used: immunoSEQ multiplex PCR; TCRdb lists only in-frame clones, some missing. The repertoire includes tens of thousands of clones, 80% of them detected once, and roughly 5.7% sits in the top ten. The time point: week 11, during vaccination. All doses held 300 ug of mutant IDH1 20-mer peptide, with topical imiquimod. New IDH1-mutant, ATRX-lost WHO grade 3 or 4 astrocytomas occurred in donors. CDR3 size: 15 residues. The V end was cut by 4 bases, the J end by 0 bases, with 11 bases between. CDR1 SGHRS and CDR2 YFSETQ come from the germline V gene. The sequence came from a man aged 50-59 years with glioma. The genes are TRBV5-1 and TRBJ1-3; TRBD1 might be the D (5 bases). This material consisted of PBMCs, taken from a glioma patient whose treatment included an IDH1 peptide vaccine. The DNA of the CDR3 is TGCGCCAGCAGCCCCACAGGTGACTCTGGAAACACCATATATTTT. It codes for CASSPTGDSGNTIYF.